This section outlines one TCR beta chain sequence together with its context. What it recognizes is unknown. A sample-barcoded 5' primer and a J-beta primer mix were used in a second PCR of about 6 to 11 cycles. A single record per CDR3 protein comes from TCRdb applying MiXCR to the 5' RACE reads. Altogether 1.5 million to 1.9 million distinct CDR3 sequences are present, 42% being singletons, with the ten largest covering approximately 4.1%. The CDR3 covers 14 residues. Germline V lookup: CDR1 SGHTA, CDR2 FQGTGA. Germline trimming cut 3 bases from V and 6 bases from J; bases unmatched to any gene: 6. This sample is part of a study of blood T cells in healthy people across ages. Study conclusions and caveats: Diversity was higher, and naive CD4+ cells more numerous, in long-lived donors than in aged donors. Measured against age, TCR beta diversity per million T cells decreased in a roughly linear manner.

The chain couples TRBV7-3 to TRBJ2-3, with 7 bases fitting TRBD2. The origin of this receptor is a woman aged 18-30 years in good health. Input material: blood. CDR3 region: CASSLIAGSDTQYF. DNA for the CDR3: TGTGCCAGCAGCTTGATAGCGGGCTCGGATACGCAGTATTTT.